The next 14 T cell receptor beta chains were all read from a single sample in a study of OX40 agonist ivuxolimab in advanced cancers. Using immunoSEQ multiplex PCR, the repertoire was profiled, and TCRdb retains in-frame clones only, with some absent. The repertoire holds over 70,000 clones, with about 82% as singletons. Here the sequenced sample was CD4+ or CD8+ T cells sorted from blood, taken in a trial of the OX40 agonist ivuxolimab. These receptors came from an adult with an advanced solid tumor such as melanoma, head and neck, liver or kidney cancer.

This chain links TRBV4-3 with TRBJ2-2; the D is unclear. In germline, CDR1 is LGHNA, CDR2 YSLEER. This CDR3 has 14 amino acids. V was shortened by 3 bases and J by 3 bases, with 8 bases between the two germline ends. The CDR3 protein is CASSHSADTGELFF. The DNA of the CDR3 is TGCGCCAGCAGCCATTCAGCAGACACCGGGGAGCTGTTTTTT.

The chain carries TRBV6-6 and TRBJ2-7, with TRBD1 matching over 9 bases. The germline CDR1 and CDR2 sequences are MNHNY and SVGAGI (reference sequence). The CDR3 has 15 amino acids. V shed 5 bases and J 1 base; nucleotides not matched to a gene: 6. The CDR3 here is CASSRPGQGSYEQYF. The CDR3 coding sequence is TGTGCCAGCAGTCGCCCGGGACAGGGTTCCTACGAGCAGTACTTC.

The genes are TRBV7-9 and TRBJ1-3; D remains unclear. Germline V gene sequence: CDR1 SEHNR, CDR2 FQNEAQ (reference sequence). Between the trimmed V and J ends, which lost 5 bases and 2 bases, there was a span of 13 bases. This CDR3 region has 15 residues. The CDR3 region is CASSRSPGAGNTIYF. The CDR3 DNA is TGTGCCAGCAGCCGATCTCCGGGTGCTGGAAACACCATATATTTT.

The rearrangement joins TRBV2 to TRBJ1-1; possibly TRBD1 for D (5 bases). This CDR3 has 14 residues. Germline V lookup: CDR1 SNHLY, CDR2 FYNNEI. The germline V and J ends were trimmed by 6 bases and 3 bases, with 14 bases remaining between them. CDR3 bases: TGTGCCAGCAGGTTCGAGTTAGGGGACACTGAAGCTTTCTTT. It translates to CASRFELGDTEAFF. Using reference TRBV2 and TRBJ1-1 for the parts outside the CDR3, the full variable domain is EPEVTQTPSHQVTQMGQEVILRCVPISNHLYFYWYRQILGQKVEFLVSFYNNEISEKSEIFDDQFSVERPDGSNFTLKIRSTKLEDSAMYFCASRFELGDTEAFFGQGTRLTVV.

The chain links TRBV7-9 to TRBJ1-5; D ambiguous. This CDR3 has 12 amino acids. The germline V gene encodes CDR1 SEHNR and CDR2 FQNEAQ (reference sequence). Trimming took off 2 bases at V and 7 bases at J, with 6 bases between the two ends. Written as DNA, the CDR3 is TGTGCCAGCAGCTTATCCTGGCAGCCCCAGCATTTT. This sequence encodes CASSLSWQPQHF.

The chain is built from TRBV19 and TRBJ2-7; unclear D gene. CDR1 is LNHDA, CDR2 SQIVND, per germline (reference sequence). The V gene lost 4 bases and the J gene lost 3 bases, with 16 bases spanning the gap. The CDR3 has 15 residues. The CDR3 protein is CASSKLAASIYEQYF. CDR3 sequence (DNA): TGTGCCAGTAGTAAGTTGGCAGCCTCCATCTACGAGCAGTACTTC.

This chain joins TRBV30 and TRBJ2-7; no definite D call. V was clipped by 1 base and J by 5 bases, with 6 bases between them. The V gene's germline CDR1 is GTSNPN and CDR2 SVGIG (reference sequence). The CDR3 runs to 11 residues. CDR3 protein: CAWSASDEQYF. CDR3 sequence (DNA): TGTGCCTGGAGTGCGAGCGACGAGCAGTACTTC. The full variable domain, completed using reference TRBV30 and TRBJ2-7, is SQTIHQWPATLVQPVGSPLSLECTVEGTSNPNLYWYRQAAGRGLQLLFYSVGIGQISSEVPQNLSASRPQDRQFILSSKKLLLSDSGFYLCAWSASDEQYFGPGTRLTVT.

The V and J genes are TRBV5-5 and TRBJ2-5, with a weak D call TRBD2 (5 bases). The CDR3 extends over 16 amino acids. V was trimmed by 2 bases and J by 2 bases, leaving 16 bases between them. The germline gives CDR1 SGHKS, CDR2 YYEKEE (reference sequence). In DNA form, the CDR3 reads TGTGCCAGCAGCTTTCGCCTCGCGGGTGAACAAGAGACCCAGTACTTC. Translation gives CASSFRLAGEQETQYF.

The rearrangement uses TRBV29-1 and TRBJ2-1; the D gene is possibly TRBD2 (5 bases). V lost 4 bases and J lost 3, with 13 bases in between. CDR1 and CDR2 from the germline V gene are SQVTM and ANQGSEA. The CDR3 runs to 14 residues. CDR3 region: CSVGGLDYYNEQFF. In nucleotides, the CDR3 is TGCAGCGTTGGCGGGCTAGACTACTACAATGAGCAGTTCTTC.

DNA for the CDR3: TGTGCCAGCAGTGAGACTAGCGGGGCGATAGGAGGTCCTGAGCAGTTCTTC. Residues: CASSETSGAIGGPEQFF. V is TRBV6-1 and J is TRBJ2-1, with 11 bases identical to TRBD2. Trimming at V came to 3 bases and at J to 9 bases, leaving 13 bases not matched to a gene. CDR1 is MNHNS and CDR2 is SASEGT in the germline V gene. This CDR3 is 17 amino acids long.

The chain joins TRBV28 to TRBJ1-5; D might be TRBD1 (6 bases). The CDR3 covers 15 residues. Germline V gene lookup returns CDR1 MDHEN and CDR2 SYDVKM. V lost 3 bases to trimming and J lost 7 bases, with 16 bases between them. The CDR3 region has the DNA TGTGCCAGCAGTTTCCTGGCAGGGGTAAACCAGCCCCAGCATTTT. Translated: CASSFLAGVNQPQHF.

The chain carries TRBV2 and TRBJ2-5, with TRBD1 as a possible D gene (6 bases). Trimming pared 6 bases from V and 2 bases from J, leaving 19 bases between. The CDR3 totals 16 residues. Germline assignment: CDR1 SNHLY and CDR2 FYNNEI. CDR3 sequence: CASSLGYRAAQETQYF. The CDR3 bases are TGTGCCAGCAGCTTAGGATACAGGGCAGCTCAAGAGACCCAGTACTTC.

CDR3 residues: CAGIQGKSYNEQFF. The CDR3 nucleotides read TGCGCCGGCATACAGGGGAAGTCCTACAATGAGCAGTTCTTC. The V gene is TRBV23-1, the J gene TRBJ2-1; 7 bases are shared with TRBD1. TRBV23-1 is flagged as an ORF with uncertain function. V shed 11 bases, J shed 1 base, and the junction held 8 bases outside the gene matches. This CDR3 contains 14 residues.

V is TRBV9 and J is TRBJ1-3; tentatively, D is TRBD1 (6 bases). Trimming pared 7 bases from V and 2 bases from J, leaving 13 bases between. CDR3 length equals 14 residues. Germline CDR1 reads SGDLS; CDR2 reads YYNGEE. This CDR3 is CASGKGGTGNTIYF. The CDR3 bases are TGTGCCAGCGGGAAGGGGGGAACTGGAAACACCATATATTTT.